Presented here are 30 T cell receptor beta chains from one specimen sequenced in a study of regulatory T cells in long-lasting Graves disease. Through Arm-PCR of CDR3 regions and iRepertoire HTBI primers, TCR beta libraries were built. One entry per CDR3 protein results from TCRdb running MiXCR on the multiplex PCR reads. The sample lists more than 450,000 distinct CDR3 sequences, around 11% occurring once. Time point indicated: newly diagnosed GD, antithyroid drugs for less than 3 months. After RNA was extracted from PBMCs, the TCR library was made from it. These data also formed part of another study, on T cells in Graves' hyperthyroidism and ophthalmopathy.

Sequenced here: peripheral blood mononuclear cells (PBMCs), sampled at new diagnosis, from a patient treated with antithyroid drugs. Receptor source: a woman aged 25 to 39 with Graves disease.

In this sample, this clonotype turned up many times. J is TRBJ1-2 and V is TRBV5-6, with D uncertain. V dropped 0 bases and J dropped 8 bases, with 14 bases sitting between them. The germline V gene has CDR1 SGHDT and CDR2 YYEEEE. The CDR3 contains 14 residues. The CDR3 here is CASSLEQPMKGYTF. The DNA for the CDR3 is TGTGCCAGCAGCTTGGAACAGCCTATGAAGGGCTACACCTTC.

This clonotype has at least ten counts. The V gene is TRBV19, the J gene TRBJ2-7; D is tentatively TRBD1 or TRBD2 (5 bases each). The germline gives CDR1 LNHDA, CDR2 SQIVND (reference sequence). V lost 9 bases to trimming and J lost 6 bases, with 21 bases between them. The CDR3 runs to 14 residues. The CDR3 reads CASQLGQDSGEQYF. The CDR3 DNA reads TGTGCCAGCCAGTTGGGGCAGGACTCGGGCGAGCAGTACTTC.

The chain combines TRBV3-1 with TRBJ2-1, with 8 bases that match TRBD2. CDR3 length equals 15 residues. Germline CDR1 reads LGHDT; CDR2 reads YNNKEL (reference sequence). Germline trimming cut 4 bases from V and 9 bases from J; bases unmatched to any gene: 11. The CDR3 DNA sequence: TGTGCCAGCAGCCTTTCACCGGGGGGGCTGGGTGAGCAGTTCTTC. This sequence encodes CASSLSPGGLGEQFF.

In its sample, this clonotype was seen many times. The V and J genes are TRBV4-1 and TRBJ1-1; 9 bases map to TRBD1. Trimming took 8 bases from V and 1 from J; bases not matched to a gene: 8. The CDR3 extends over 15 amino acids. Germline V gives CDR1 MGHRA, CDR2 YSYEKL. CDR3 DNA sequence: TGCGCCAGCGAATCGGGACAGGGCCCGAACACTGAAGCTTTCTTT. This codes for CASESGQGPNTEAFF.

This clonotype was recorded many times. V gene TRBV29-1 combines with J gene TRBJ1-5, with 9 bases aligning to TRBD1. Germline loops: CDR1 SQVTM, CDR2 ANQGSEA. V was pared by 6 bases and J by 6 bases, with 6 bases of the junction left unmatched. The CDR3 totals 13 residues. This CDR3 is CSVRDRDGQPQHF. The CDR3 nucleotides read TGCAGCGTCCGGGACAGGGATGGTCAGCCCCAGCATTTT.

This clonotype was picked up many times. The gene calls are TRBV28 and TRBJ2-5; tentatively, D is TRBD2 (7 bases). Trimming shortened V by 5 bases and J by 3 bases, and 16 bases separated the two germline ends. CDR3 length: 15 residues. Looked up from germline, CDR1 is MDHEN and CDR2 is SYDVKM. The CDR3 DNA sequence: TGTGCCAGCAGTCACAACGGGGGGACAAAAGAGACCCAGTACTTC. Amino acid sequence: CASSHNGGTKETQYF. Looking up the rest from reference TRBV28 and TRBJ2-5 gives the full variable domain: DVKVTQSSRYLVKRTGEKVFLECVQDMDHENMFWYRQDPGLGLRLIYFSYDVKMKEKGDIPEGYSVSREKKERFSLILESASTNQTSMYLCASSHNGGTKETQYFGPGTRLLVL.

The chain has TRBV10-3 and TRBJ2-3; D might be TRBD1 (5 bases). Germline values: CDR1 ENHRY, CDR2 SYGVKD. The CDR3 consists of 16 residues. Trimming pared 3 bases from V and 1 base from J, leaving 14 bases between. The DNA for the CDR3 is TGTGCCATCAGTGATCAGGACATGGATGGCACAGATACGCAGTATTTT. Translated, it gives CAISDQDMDGTDTQYF.

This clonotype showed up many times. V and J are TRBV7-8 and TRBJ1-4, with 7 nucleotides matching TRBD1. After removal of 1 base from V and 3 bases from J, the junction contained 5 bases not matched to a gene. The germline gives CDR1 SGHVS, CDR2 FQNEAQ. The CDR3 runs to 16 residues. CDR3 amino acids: CASSLGYRGANEKLFF. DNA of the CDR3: TGTGCCAGCAGCTTAGGATACAGGGGTGCTAATGAAAAACTGTTTTTT.

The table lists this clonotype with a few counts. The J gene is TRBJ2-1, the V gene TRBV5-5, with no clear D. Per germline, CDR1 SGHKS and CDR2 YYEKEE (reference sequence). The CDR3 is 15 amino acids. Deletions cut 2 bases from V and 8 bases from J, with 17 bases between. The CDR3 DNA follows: TGTGCCAGCAGCTTTATCTTTGGCGTCGGCTATGAGCAGTTCTTC. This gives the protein CASSFIFGVGYEQFF.

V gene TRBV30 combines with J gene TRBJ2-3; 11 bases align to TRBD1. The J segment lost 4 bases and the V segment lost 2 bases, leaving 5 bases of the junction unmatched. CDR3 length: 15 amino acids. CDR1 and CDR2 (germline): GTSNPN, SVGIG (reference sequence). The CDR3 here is CAWSTGGQGADTQYF. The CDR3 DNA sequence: TGTGCCTGGAGTACGGGGGGACAGGGGGCAGATACGCAGTATTTT.

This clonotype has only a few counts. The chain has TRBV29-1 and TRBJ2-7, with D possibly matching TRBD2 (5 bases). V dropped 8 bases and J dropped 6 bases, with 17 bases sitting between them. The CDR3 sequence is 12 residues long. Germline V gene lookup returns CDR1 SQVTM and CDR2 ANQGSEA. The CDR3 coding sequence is TGCAGCACGCAGGTTACGGCGGGCGAGCAGTACTTC. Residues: CSTQVTAGEQYF.

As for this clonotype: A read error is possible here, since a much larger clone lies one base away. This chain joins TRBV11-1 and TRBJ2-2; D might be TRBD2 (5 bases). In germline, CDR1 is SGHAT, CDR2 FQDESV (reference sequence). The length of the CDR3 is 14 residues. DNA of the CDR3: TGTGCCAGCAGCTTAGTTGGGTACCCCGGGGAGCTGTTATTT. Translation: CASSLVGYPGELLF.

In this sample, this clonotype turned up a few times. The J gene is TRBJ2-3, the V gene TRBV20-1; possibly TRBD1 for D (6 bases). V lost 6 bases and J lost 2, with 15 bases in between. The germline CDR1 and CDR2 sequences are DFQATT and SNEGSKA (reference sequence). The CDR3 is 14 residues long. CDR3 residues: CSAVRGGNTDTQYF. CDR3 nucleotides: TGCAGTGCCGTCAGAGGGGGAAACACAGATACGCAGTATTTT.

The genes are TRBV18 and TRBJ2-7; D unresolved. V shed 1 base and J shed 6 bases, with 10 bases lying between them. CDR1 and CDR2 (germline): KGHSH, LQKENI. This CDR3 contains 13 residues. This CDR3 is CASSPLLGGEQYF. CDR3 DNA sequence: TGTGCCAGCTCACCACTTCTGGGTGGCGAGCAGTACTTC.

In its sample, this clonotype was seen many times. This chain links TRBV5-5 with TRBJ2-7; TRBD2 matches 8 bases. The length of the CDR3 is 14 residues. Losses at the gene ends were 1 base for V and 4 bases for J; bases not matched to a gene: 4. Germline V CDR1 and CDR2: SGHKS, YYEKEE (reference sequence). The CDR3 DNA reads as TGTGCCAGCAGCTTGTCCCCTAGCGGGTACGAGCAGTACTTC. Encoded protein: CASSLSPSGYEQYF.

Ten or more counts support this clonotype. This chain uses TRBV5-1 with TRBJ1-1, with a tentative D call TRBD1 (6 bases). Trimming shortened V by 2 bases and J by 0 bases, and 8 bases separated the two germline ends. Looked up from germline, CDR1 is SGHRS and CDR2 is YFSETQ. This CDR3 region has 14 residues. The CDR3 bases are TGCGCCAGCAGCTTATGGGGGCTGAACACTGAAGCTTTCTTT. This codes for CASSLWGLNTEAFF.

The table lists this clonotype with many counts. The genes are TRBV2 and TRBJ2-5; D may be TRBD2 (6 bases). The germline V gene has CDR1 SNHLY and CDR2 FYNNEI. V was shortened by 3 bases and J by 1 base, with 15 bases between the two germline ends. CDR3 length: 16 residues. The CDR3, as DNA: TGTGCCAGCAGTGATTGGACTATCCAATCCCAAGAGACCCAGTACTTC. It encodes CASSDWTIQSQETQYF.

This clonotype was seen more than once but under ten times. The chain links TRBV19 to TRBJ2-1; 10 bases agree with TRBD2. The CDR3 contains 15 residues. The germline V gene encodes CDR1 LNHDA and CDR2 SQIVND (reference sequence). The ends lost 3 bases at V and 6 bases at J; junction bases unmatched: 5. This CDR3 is CASSILAGDLNEQFF. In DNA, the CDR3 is TGTGCCAGTAGTATCCTAGCGGGAGATCTCAATGAGCAGTTCTTC.

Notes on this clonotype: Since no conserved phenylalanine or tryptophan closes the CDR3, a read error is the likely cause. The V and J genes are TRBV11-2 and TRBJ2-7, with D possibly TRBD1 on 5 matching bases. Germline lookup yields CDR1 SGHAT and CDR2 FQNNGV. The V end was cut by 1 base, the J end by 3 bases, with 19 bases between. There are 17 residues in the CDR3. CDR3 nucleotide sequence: TGTGCCAGCAGCTTAGCGGCCTCGACAGATAATTACTACGAGCAGTACTCC. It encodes CASSLAASTDNYYEQYS.

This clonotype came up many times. CDR3 loop: CATSKTSGLSYEQYF. The CDR3 DNA follows: TGTGCCACCAGCAAAACTAGCGGACTCTCCTACGAGCAGTACTTC. This chain connects TRBV15 to TRBJ2-7, with 8 bases matching TRBD2. The germline V gene encodes CDR1 LNHNV and CDR2 YYDKDF (reference sequence). The CDR3 loop spans 15 amino acids. The junction had 5 bases not matched to a gene; V was cut back by 4 bases and J by 0 bases.

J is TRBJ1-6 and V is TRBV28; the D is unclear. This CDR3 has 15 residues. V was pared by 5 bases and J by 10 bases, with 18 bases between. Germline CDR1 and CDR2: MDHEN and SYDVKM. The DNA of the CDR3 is TGTGCCAGCAGTCCGTTATACTCCCCGCGATCACCCCTCCACTTT. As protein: CASSPLYSPRSPLHF.

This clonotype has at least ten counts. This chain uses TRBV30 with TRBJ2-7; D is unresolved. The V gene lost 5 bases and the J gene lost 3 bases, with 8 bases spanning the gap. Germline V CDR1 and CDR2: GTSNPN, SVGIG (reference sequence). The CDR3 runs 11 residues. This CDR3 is CAWRSYYEQYF. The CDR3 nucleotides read TGTGCCTGGCGGAGCTACTACGAGCAGTACTTC.

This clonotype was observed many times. Here the CDR3 DNA reads TGTGCCAGTAGTCCTTGGACTAGCGTGACAGATACGCAGTATTTT. It encodes CASSPWTSVTDTQYF. The rearrangement links TRBV19 to TRBJ2-3, with 9 bases identical to TRBD2. V shed 5 bases and J 3 bases; nucleotides not matched to a gene: 6. This CDR3 comprises 15 residues. Germline CDR1 and CDR2: LNHDA and SQIVND (reference sequence).

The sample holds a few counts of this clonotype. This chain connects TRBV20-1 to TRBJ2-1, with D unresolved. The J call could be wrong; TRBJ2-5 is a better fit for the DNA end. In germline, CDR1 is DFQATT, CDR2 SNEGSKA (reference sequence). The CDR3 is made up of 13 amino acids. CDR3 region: CSAQPAYQETQYF. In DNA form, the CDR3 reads TGCAGTGCTCAACCCGCCTATCAAGAGACCCAGTACTTC.

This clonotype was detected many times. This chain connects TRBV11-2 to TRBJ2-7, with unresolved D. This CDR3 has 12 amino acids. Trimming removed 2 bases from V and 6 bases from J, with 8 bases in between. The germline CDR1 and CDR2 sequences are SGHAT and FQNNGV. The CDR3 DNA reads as TGTGCCAGCAGCTTAATAGCCACCGAGCAGTACTTC. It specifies CASSLIATEQYF.

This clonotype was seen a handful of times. CDR3 DNA sequence: TGTGCCAGCAGTGGTATCCTCAGCGATACCTACAATGAGCAGTTCTTC. It specifies CASSGILSDTYNEQFF. The chain has TRBV6-1 and TRBJ2-1; D is unresolved. V dropped 4 bases and J dropped 2 bases, with 15 bases sitting between them. The CDR3 totals 16 residues. CDR1 is MNHNS, CDR2 SASEGT, per germline.

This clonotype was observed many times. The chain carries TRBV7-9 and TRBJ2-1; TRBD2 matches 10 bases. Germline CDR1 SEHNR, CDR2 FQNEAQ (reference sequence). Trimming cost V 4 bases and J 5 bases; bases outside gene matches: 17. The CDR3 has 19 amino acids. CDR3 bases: TGTGCCAGCAGCTCAACTACGATATTAGCGGGAGGACAAAACAATGAGCAGTTCTTC. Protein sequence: CASSSTTILAGGQNNEQFF.

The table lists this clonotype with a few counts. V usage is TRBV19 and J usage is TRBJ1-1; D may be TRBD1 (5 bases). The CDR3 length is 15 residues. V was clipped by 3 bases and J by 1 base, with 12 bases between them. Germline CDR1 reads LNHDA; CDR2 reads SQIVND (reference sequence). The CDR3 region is CASSMAAGWNTEAFF. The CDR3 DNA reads TGTGCCAGTAGTATGGCGGCAGGGTGGAACACTGAAGCTTTCTTT.

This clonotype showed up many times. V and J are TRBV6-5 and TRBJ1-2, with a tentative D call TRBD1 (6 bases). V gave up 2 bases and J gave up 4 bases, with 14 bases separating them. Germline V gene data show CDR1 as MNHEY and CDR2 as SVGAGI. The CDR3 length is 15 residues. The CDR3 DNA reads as TGTGCCAGCAGTTACGAGGGGGGCGCCGGCTATGGCTACACCTTC. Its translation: CASSYEGGAGYGYTF.

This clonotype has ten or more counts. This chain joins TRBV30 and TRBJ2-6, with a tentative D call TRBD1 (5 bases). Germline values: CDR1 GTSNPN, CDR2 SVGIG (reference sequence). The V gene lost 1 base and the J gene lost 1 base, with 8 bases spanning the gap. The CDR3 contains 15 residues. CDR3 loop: CAWSEGVSGANVLTF. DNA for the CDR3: TGTGCCTGGAGTGAAGGGGTATCTGGGGCCAACGTCCTGACTTTC.